The present TCR beta chain was sequenced within a study of metastatic and nonmetastatic thyroid tumors. Study context: Repertoire data that came from the blood and tumor or nodule tissue of malignant and benign thyroid patients were compared.

Whole-study results and caveats: Significantly greater TCR beta diversity was reportedly found in malignant thyroid tumors than in benign nodules (in blood and tumor).

None of the patients had undergone any treatment ahead of thyroid surgery. The CDR3 loop spans 12 amino acids. The junction had 2 bases not matched to a gene; V was cut back by 3 bases and J by 11 bases. Per the study methods: Clinicopathological groups differed in CDR3, with these differences serving to build a distant-metastasis classifier for papillary thyroid cancer. TCRdb reassembled clones from the PCR reads with MiXCR. The V and J calls here are based on TCRdb, not the publication. The sample shows 20,000 to 25,000 clones, approximately 10% of them seen only once. Concerning this clone: Its antigen is unidentified.

The chain couples TRBV12-3 or TRBV12-4 to TRBJ2-3, with 10 bases lining up with TRBD2. The receptor was derived from a female donor with papillary thyroid cancer or a benign thyroid nodule (not recorded which). Some clones in this sample may be carry-over from other donors' samples. The sequenced sample consisted of blood. The CDR3 DNA is TGTGCCAGCAGTTTGACTAGCGGGTGGCAGTATTTT. This encodes CASSLTSGWQYF.